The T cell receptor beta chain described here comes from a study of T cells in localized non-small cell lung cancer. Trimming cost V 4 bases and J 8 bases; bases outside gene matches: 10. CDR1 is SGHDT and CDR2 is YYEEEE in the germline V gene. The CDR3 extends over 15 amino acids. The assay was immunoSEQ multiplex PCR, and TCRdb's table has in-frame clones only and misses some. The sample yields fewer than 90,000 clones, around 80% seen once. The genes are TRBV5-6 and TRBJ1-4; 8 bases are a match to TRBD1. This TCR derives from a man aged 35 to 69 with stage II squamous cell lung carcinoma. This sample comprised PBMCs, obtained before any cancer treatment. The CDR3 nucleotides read TGTGCCAGCAGCCTCAGGGGGCGCGTCTACGAAAAACTGTTTTTT. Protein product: CASSLRGRVYEKLFF.